Listed below are T cell receptor beta chains from one sample, sequenced in a study of T cell responses to AZD1222 COVID-19 vaccine. TCRdb's table, derived via immunoSEQ multiplex PCR, lists solely in-frame clones and lacks some. The data show 100,000 to 150,000 clones, approximately 85% seen once. Source: peripheral blood, taken on day 0 of AZD1222 vaccination. The receptors originated from an adult in good health. Both conserved end residues are part of each CDR3. The D gene is left open where the match is weak. Size is omitted from some rows. Given values are once, few, many or a class for expanded clones.

V gene	clone size	J gene	D gene	CDR3 protein	CDR3 DNA
TRBV11-2	.	TRBJ1-4	.	CASSLAGPGEKLFF	TGTGCCAGCAGCTTAGCGGGCCCGGGGGAAAAACTGTTTTTT
TRBV24-1	.	TRBJ1-4	TRBD1	CATSDPGQGIEKLFF	TGTGCCACCAGTGACCCGGGACAGGGGATTGAAAAACTGTTTTTT
TRBV18	once	TRBJ1-2	.	CASSPQAPNYGYTF	TGTGCCAGCTCACCACAGGCTCCTAACTATGGCTACACCTTC
TRBV10-2	.	TRBJ1-6	.	CASSDKQGTNSPLHF	TGCGCCAGCAGTGACAAACAGGGTACCAATTCACCCCTCCACTTT
TRBV5-8	.	TRBJ1-1	.	CASSSADSLNTEAFF	TGTGCCAGCAGCTCGGCGGACAGTTTGAACACTGAAGCTTTCTTT
TRBV19	once	TRBJ2-2	.	CASSARGASGGELFF	TGTGCCAGTAGTGCCCGGGGGGCCTCAGGCGGGGAGCTGTTTTTT
TRBV9	.	TRBJ2-5	TRBD2	CASSSPGAGVFETQYF	TGTGCCAGCAGCTCCCCGGGAGCGGGAGTCTTCGAGACCCAGTACTTC
TRBV10-3	.	TRBJ2-3	.	CAISESNRALADTQYF	TGTGCCATCAGTGAGTCGAACAGGGCCCTGGCAGATACGCAGTATTTT
TRBV9	.	TRBJ2-5	.	CASSVGQGRGTQYF	TGTGCCAGCAGCGTAGGACAGGGGAGGGGGACCCAGTACTTC
TRBV6-1	once	TRBJ2-1	.	CASSEDSYNNNEQFF	TGTGCCAGCAGTGAGGATTCATACAATAACAATGAGCAGTTCTTC
TRBV4-1	.	TRBJ2-7	.	CASSQGAPRDPYEQYF	TGCGCCAGCAGCCAAGGTGCACCCAGGGATCCCTACGAGCAGTACTTC
TRBV10-1	.	TRBJ2-7	TRBD1	CASRDSHYEQYF	TGCGCCAGCCGGGACAGCCACTACGAGCAGTACTTC
TRBV7-9	.	TRBJ2-5	TRBD1	CASSWGTDRPQYF	TGTGCCAGCAGCTGGGGGACAGATCGGCCCCAGTACTTC
TRBV12-2	.	TRBJ2-2	.	CAGWGQLNTGELFF	TGTGCAGGCTGGGGACAGCTGAACACCGGGGAGCTGTTTTTT
TRBV5-4	few	TRBJ2-7	TRBD2	CASSSGTRIDEQYF	TGTGCCAGCAGCTCCGGGACTAGGATCGACGAGCAGTACTTC
TRBV5-5	.	TRBJ2-3	TRBD1	CASSPLDRGLADTQYF	TGTGCCAGCAGCCCACTGGACAGGGGGCTCGCAGATACGCAGTATTTT
TRBV7-2	few	TRBJ2-7	.	CASSLGAGDLEQYF	TGTGCCAGCAGCTTAGGGGCAGGGGATCTCGAGCAGTACTTC
TRBV12-3/TRBV12-4	.	TRBJ2-1	.	CASSLLGRYEQFF	TGTGCCAGCAGCCTACTGGGCCGGTATGAGCAGTTCTTC
TRBV2	.	TRBJ2-5	.	CASSERSRETQYF	TGTGCCAGCAGTGAAAGGAGTCGAGAGACCCAGTACTTC
TRBV10-3	.	TRBJ2-5	.	CAISDIGQETQYF	TGTGCCATCAGTGATATTGGACAAGAGACCCAGTACTTC
TRBV27	once	TRBJ2-7	.	CASSLYIASYEQYF	TGTGCCAGCAGCCTTTACATAGCCTCCTACGAGCAGTACTTC
TRBV6-5	.	TRBJ2-1	.	CASSYLRGYNEQFF	TGTGCCAGCAGTTACTTGAGGGGGTACAATGAGCAGTTCTTC
TRBV7-2	.	TRBJ1-2	TRBD1	CASSFQGTGAVYGYTF	TGTGCCAGCAGCTTTCAAGGGACAGGGGCAGTCTATGGCTACACCTTC
TRBV11-3	.	TRBJ2-1	.	CASSPRLVTRHNEQFF	TGTGCCAGCAGCCCGCGACTAGTTACGCGGCACAATGAGCAGTTCTTC
TRBV19	.	TRBJ1-5	TRBD1	CASGGTDFWNQPQHF	TGTGCCTCTGGGGGGACAGACTTTTGGAATCAGCCCCAGCATTTT
TRBV5-1	.	TRBJ1-3	.	CASSLYAGKNGNTIYF	TGCGCCAGCAGCTTGTATGCGGGGAAGAATGGAAACACCATATATTTT
TRBV7-6	once	TRBJ1-1	.	CASSGGSYTEAFF	TGTGCCAGCAGCGGGGGGAGCTACACTGAAGCTTTCTTT
TRBV7-8	.	TRBJ1-4	.	CASSTWGGRNEKLFF	TGTGCCAGCAGCACCTGGGGGGGGCGAAATGAAAAACTGTTTTTT
TRBV7-3	.	TRBJ2-5	.	CASSPFDGGSFETQYF	TGTGCCAGCAGCCCTTTCGACGGGGGCTCATTTGAGACCCAGTACTTC
TRBV24-1	.	TRBJ1-5	.	CATSDPTLSDQPQHF	TGTGCCACCAGTGATCCGACACTTTCGGATCAGCCCCAGCATTTT
TRBV19	.	TRBJ1-4	.	CASSMGQWNEKLFF	TGTGCCAGTAGTATGGGGCAGTGGAATGAAAAACTGTTTTTT
TRBV25-1	.	TRBJ1-2	.	CASSEYGRDGYTF	TGTGCCAGCAGTGAATATGGGAGGGATGGCTACACCTTC
TRBV5-1	.	TRBJ1-2	TRBD1	CASGNDRGGYGYTF	TGCGCCAGCGGAAATGACAGGGGCGGGTATGGCTACACCTTC
TRBV7-9	.	TRBJ1-2	TRBD1	CASSLRRTGALAGYGYTF	TGTGCCAGCAGCCTGCGGAGGACAGGGGCCCTAGCGGGCTATGGCTACACCTTC
TRBV3-1/TRBV3-2	.	TRBJ2-7	.	CASSQDWDEQYF	TGTGCCAGCAGCCAAGACTGGGACGAGCAGTACTTC
TRBV9	.	TRBJ1-1	TRBD1	CASSARQGATTEAFF	TGTGCCAGCAGCGCCCGACAGGGGGCTACGACTGAAGCTTTCTTT
TRBV11-2	.	TRBJ2-3	.	CASSFEGYGTQYF	TGTGCCAGCAGCTTCGAAGGGTACGGTACGCAGTATTTT
TRBV18	.	TRBJ2-7	TRBD1	CASSPRGRGKNEQYF	TGTGCCAGCTCACCAAGAGGCAGGGGGAAGAACGAGCAGTACTTC
TRBV15	.	TRBJ2-2	.	CATSSGGQGNGELFF	TGTGCCACCAGCAGCGGAGGGCAGGGGAACGGGGAGCTGTTTTTT
TRBV3-1/TRBV3-2	.	TRBJ2-7	TRBD1	CASSQDPGGYEQYF	TGTGCCAGCAGCCAAGATCCAGGGGGCTACGAGCAGTACTTC
TRBV2	.	TRBJ1-6	.	CASSERTLHF	TGTGCCAGCAGTGAAAGGACACTCCACTTT
TRBV6-2/TRBV6-3	.	TRBJ1-1	TRBD1	CASSSSGTALTPNTEAFF	TGTGCCAGCAGTTCGAGTGGGACAGCCTTAACACCTAACACTGAAGCTTTCTTT
TRBV9	.	TRBJ1-6	.	CASSPRGMGYNSPLHF	TGTGCCAGCAGCCCCCGGGGGATGGGCTATAATTCACCCCTCCACTTT
TRBV7-9	once	TRBJ1-2	TRBD1	CASSMAMGQNNYGYTF	TGTGCCAGCAGCATGGCGATGGGACAGAATAACTATGGCTACACCTTC
TRBV13	.	TRBJ2-7	TRBD1	CASSLRRQGRTYEQYF	TGTGCCAGCAGCCTCAGGCGACAGGGAAGGACCTACGAGCAGTACTTC
TRBV11-3	.	TRBJ2-3	.	CASSLRRTGNTDTQYF	TGTGCCAGCAGCTTAAGGAGGACGGGTAACACAGATACGCAGTATTTT
TRBV7-9	.	TRBJ1-5	.	CASSLGGNSNQPQHF	TGTGCCAGCAGCTTAGGTGGGAATAGCAATCAGCCCCAGCATTTT
TRBV5-1	.	TRBJ2-1	.	CASSLELGRRSYNEQFF	TGCGCCAGCAGCTTGGAGTTAGGGCGACGATCCTACAATGAGCAGTTCTTC
TRBV7-2	.	TRBJ2-7	TRBD1	CASSRTGTGGNYEQYF	TGTGCCAGCAGCCGTACCGGGACAGGGGGCAACTACGAGCAGTACTTC
TRBV6-5	.	TRBJ1-6	.	CASNYRGGSPLHF	TGTGCCAGCAACTACAGAGGGGGTTCACCCCTCCACTTT
TRBV9	.	TRBJ2-1	TRBD1	CASSKGTGSYNEQFF	TGTGCCAGCAGCAAGGGGACAGGCTCCTACAATGAGCAGTTCTTC
TRBV7-8	few	TRBJ1-4	.	CASSTGTVNEKLFF	TGTGCCAGCAGCACCGGGACGGTGAATGAAAAACTGTTTTTT
TRBV5-6	.	TRBJ2-5	.	CASSLVGAQETQYF	TGTGCCAGCAGCTTGGTCGGGGCTCAAGAGACCCAGTACTTC
TRBV6-5	.	TRBJ1-6	.	CASSYRDTGSPLHF	TGTGCCAGCAGTTACAGGGACACGGGTTCACCCCTCCACTTT
TRBV2	.	TRBJ1-1	TRBD1	CASSDQGQGNTEAFF	TGTGCCAGCAGTGATCAGGGACAGGGGAACACTGAAGCTTTCTTT
TRBV5-1	.	TRBJ1-1	.	CASSSPGLPPNTEAFF	TGCGCCAGCAGCTCACCTGGGCTCCCACCCAACACTGAAGCTTTCTTT